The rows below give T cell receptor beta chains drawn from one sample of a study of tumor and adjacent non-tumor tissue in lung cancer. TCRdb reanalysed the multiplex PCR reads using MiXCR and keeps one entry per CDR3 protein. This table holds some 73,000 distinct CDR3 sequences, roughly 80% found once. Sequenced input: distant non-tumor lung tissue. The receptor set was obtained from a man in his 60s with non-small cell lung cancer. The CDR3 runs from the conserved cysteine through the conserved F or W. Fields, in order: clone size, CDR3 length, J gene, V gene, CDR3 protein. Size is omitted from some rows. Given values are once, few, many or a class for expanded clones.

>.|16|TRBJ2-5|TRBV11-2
CASSSTMEGPKETHYF
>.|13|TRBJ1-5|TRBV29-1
CSVAQGNNQPQHF
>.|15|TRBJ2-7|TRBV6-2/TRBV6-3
CASNEKAGVSYEQYF
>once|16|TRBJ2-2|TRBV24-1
CATSSQDGRGIGELFF
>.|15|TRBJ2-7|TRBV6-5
CVSCYTPASSYEQYF
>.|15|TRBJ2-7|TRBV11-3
CASSYQTGLTYKQYF
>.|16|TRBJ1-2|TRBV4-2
CASSQNTGCGDYGYTF
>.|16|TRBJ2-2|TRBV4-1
CARSHQMGVNIGELFF
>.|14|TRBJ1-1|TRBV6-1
CASRPEHLNTEAFF
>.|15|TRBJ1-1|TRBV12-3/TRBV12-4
CASNFPGILNTEPFF
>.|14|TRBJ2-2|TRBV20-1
CSATSLGSTGELFF
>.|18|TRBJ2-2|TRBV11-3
CASSSRGAGGYRAAELFF
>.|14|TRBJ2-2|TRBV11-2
CASSEGGSTGELFF
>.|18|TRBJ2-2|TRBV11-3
CAISSRGAGGYRAEELFF
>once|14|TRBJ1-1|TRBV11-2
CASSLEAESNGASF
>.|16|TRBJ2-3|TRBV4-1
CASSRLTGPQVDTQYF
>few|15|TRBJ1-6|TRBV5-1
CASSLDQMGNSPLHF
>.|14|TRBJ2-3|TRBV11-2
CASSFLAGGVQQFF
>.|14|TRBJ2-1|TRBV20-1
CSAPHPQGVNEQLF
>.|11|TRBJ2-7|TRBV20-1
CSASRGYEQYF
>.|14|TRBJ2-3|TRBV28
CASSLGEEADTQYF
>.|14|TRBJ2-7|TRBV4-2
CASRNDDASYEQYF
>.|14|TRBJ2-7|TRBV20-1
CSARDVGPADEQYF
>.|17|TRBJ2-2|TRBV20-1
CSARASGRGSDTGDLFF
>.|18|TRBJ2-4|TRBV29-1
CSVEHPEGGTVAKNIQYF
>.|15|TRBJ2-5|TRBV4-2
CASNQVVGGQETQYF
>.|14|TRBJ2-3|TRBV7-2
CVSSPSGATDTQYF